This T cell receptor beta chain emerged from a study of blood T cells in healthy people across ages (dated by TCRdb to between 2015 and 2017). Background for the entire study: In model experiments, roughly one uniquely barcoded TCR beta cDNA molecule per two T cells was captured by template switching. The study measured age-related changes in TCR beta repertoire diversity using deep sequencing normalized with unique cDNA molecular identifiers. The donors were split into four age groups: young (average 16 years), middle-aged (about 40), aged (about 62) and long-lived (roughly 80). To avoid experimental bias, donors of different ages were randomly spread across the sequencing lanes. Two additional independent replicas of 1 million unique cDNA reads from the same blood draw were analyzed for two donors (one aged 18 to 29 and one aged 80 or older). Overall results and qualifications from the work: The long-lived group showed more naive CD4+ T cells, fewer expanded clones and increased TCR diversity than the aged group, suggesting age selection. Observed TCR beta diversity correlated strongly with the percentage of naive T cells measured by flow cytometry. Bulk unsorted PBMC profiling prevented conclusive comparison of naive and antigen-experienced compartments. Because donor CMV infection status was unknown, age-related changes in expanded clonotypes were potentially confounded. Observed TCR beta diversity per million T cells fell roughly linearly with age, and a significant reduction was already apparent by age about 36. Estimates of total diversity from one million sequenced T cells were regarded as lower bounds and underestimates.

Libraries were prepared through 5' RACE. This sample was sequenced with an Illumina HiSeq 2500. A second roughly 7 to 12 cycle PCR used a sample-barcoded 5' primer and a J-beta primer mix. A unique molecular identifier was introduced onto each TCR beta cDNA molecule by a template-switch 5' adaptor carrying 12 random nucleotides. At least 3 million CDR3-containing paired-end reads were obtained from each sample. The Mint cDNA synthesis kit, primed by a TRBC-specific oligonucleotide, was used to synthesize first-strand cDNA from all RNA. Following uracil-DNA glycosylase treatment, a first 18-cycle PCR with universal primers M1SS and BC2_uni_R was performed on all cDNA. The original methods were these. For normalization, 1 million high-quality reads were randomly selected from each sample, with every read carrying a distinct molecular identifier. Reads with shared molecular identifiers were discarded instead of being binned into consensus sequences. MiTCR, with a Q25 quality threshold and the strictest error-elimination algorithm, was used for CDR3 identification, clonotype clustering and error correction. A nonparametric unseen species model with Euler transformation was used to estimate lower-bound total TCR beta diversity. TCRdb reran the public reads through fastp at Q25 and MiXCR, keeping productive beta chains. Rows are combined by CDR3 protein, so each entry shows the most common genes and DNA. The V and J calls here are based on TCRdb, not the publication. Counted in this sample were some 780,000 distinct CDR3 sequences; roughly three fifths of them appeared once. The ten largest make up around 25% of the sample.

Donors were roughly 40 systemically healthy Caucasian individuals from Russia aged about 6 to 100 years. Around 9.8 milliliters of peripheral blood were collected from each donor into EDTA-treated Vacutainer tubes. Ficoll-Paque density-gradient centrifugation was used to isolate PBMCs, with at least 6 million per sample. Trizol reagent was used to extract total RNA from PBMCs, with at least 6 micrograms per sample. For every donor, an aliquot of PBMCs went through flow cytometry to measure the percentages of naive CD45RAhigh/CD27high T cells. Taken from cysteine to phenylalanine, the CDR3 has 14 residues. CDR3 DNA only is kept here, 42 bases in frame from base 1. The trim is 5 bases for V and 4 bases for J, with a gap of 12 bases between the germline ends. CDR1 and CDR2, looked up from the germline V gene (reference sequence), are SEHNR and FQNEAQ. A word on this clonotype: The clone's antigen remains unknown. The record has no base qualities; no much larger clone is one base away.

This sequence originates from a man aged 40-50 years in good health. Sequencing input: blood. This chain is built from TRBV7-9 and TRBJ2-1; TRBD1 is a possible D gene, resting on 5 matching bases. The CDR3 region has the sequence CASSQSDRYNEQFF. In nucleotide form, the sequence is TGTGCCAGCAGCCAGTCCGACAGATACAATGAGCAGTTCTTC.